The 31 T cell receptor beta chains below all came from one sample that was sequenced in a study of blood T cells in healthy people across ages. Alongside a J-beta primer mix, a sample-barcoded 5' primer served in a second PCR lasting 7 to 11 cycles. TCRdb passed the 5' RACE reads through MiXCR, listing each CDR3 protein once. This sample yields roughly 680,000 distinct CDR3 sequences, of which roughly half are seen a single time; 13% belongs to the top ten. What was sequenced was blood. These receptors all stem from a woman older than 75 in good health.

In this sample, this clonotype turned up many times. The J gene is TRBJ2-5, the V gene TRBV7-9; D gene ambiguous. Trimming left V 4 bases short and J 4 bases short, with 10 bases between. In germline, CDR1 is SEHNR, CDR2 FQNEAQ (reference sequence). The CDR3 loop spans 13 amino acids. CDR3 sequence: CASSSGRSETQYF. The CDR3 DNA reads TGTGCCAGCAGCTCCGGACGTTCAGAGACCCAGTACTTC.

V usage is TRBV12-3 or TRBV12-4 and J usage is TRBJ2-7, with D possibly matching TRBD1 (8 bases). With 6 bases removed from V and 7 bases from J, the gap between germline ends came to 19 bases. The CDR3 loop spans 14 amino acids. CDR3 sequence (DNA): TGTGCCAGCAGCCCTGGACAGGGAGGGTGGGAGCAGTACTTC. It encodes CASSPGQGGWEQYF.

The chain is built from TRBV12-3 or TRBV12-4 and TRBJ2-1, with 12 bases fitting TRBD2. J was trimmed by 4 bases and V by 2 bases; bases with no gene match: 3. The CDR3 covers 16 residues. CDR3 amino acids: CASSLFLAGGYNEQFF. CDR3 coding DNA: TGTGCCAGCAGTTTATTTCTAGCGGGAGGGTACAATGAGCAGTTCTTC.

The gene calls are TRBV10-3 and TRBJ2-2, with D possibly being TRBD1 (5 bases). Germline V CDR1 and CDR2: ENHRY, SYGVKD. The V end was cut by 1 base, the J end by 1 base, with 13 bases between. The length of the CDR3 is 17 residues. The DNA of the CDR3 is TGTGCCATCAGTGAGTGGCAGGGAAATCGGAACACCGGGGAGCTGTTTTTT. This sequence encodes CAISEWQGNRNTGELFF.

This clonotype was picked up many times. The J gene is TRBJ2-1, the V gene TRBV9; TRBD2 might be the D (5 bases). Germline loops: CDR1 SGDLS, CDR2 YYNGEE. Trimming removed 4 bases at V and 6 bases at J, with 20 bases between. This CDR3 has 16 residues. DNA for the CDR3: TGTGCCAGCAGCTCCCAAATCAAACTAGTCTCCAATGAGCAGTTCTTC. This codes for CASSSQIKLVSNEQFF.

This clonotype came up a few times. This chain's CDR3 is CASSYSLPGADNSPLHF. The CDR3 DNA is TGTGCCAGCAGTTACTCGTTGCCGGGCGCCGATAATTCACCCCTCCACTTT. This chain uses TRBV6-2 or TRBV6-3 with TRBJ1-6; D uncertain. Germline V gene lookup returns CDR1 MNHEY and CDR2 SVGEGT. This CDR3 contains 17 residues. V gave up 0 bases and J gave up 5 bases, with 14 bases separating them.

The chain links TRBV2 to TRBJ2-5, with D maybe TRBD1 (6 bases). The CDR3 spans 13 residues. Germline lookup yields CDR1 SNHLY and CDR2 FYNNEI. V was trimmed by 10 bases and J by 5 bases, leaving 17 bases between them. CDR3 DNA: TGTGCCAACAGGGCAGGGCCTGTGGAGACCCAGTACTTC. Translating it yields CANRAGPVETQYF.

This clonotype was recorded many times. The chain employs TRBV12-3 or TRBV12-4 and TRBJ2-4, with 11 bases matching TRBD2. With V trimmed by 6 bases and J by 7 bases, 8 bases remained unmatched. The CDR3 is made up of 15 amino acids. CDR3 loop: CASSLRTSGSNIQYF. The CDR3 DNA sequence: TGTGCCAGCAGCTTACGAACTAGCGGGAGTAACATTCAGTACTTC.

Only a few counts were recorded for this clonotype. The chain employs TRBV9 and TRBJ2-5; 10 nucleotides align to TRBD1. CDR1 is SGDLS and CDR2 is YYNGEE in the germline V gene. This CDR3 is 14 amino acids long. The trim removed 5 bases at V and 5 bases at J, leaving 6 bases unmatched. The CDR3 loop is CASSRQGARETQYF. The CDR3 bases are TGTGCCAGCAGTAGACAGGGGGCACGTGAGACCCAGTACTTC.

This clonotype came up once. A single base separates this from a much larger clone, so it may be a read error. The rearrangement joins TRBV27 to TRBJ2-1; D is possibly TRBD1 or TRBD2 (6 bases each). Per the germline V gene, CDR1 is MNHEY and CDR2 is SMNVEV (reference sequence). The CDR3 sequence is 13 residues long. V lost 9 bases and J 1 base, leaving 10 bases between the germline ends. CDR3 loop: CARRGLSYNEQFF. The CDR3 DNA sequence: TGTGCCAGACGGGGGCTTTCCTACAATGAGCAGTTCTTC.

The J gene is TRBJ1-1, the V gene TRBV12-3 or TRBV12-4; D is uncertain. V was cut by 5 bases and J by 0 bases, with 13 bases left in between. The CDR3 length is 15 residues. The CDR3 here is CASSPPEGMNTEAFF. The CDR3 nucleotides read TGTGCCAGCAGTCCCCCCGAAGGCATGAACACTGAAGCTTTCTTT.

This clonotype appeared many times. A read error is possible here, since a much larger clone lies one base away. The chain uses TRBV7-2 and TRBJ2-3; TRBD2 matches at 7 bases. The CDR3 loop spans 14 amino acids. Losses at the gene ends were 6 bases for V and 3 bases for J; bases not matched to a gene: 6. Germline CDR1 SGHTA, CDR2 FQGNSA. The CDR3: CASSVGGLTDTQYF. The CDR3 DNA is TGTGCCAGCAGTGTCGGGGGGTTGACAGATACGCAGTATTTT.

The chain recombines TRBV14 with TRBJ1-2, with 11 bases aligning to TRBD1. After removal of 6 bases from V and 4 bases from J, the junction contained 13 bases not matched to a gene. The CDR3 consists of 17 residues. CDR1 SGHDN and CDR2 FVKESK come from the germline V gene. The CDR3 protein is CASRASGTGGGGYGYTF. The CDR3 DNA reads TGTGCCAGCAGAGCGTCCGGGACAGGGGGAGGCGGCTATGGCTACACCTTC.

The chain carries TRBV12-3 or TRBV12-4 and TRBJ2-3; TRBD1 matches at 8 bases. This CDR3 is built from 16 residues. V lost 3 bases to trimming and J lost 4 bases; unmatched junction nucleotides: 9. The CDR3 nucleotides read TGTGCCAGCAGTTTTTTTCGGACAGGGACCTCAGATACGCAGTATTTT. This codes for CASSFFRTGTSDTQYF.

A few counts support this clonotype. Possible read error: a much larger clone is one base away. The chain couples TRBV14 to TRBJ2-5; perhaps TRBD2 as D (6 bases). Trimming took off 2 bases at V and 11 bases at J, with 21 bases between the two ends. Per the germline V gene, CDR1 is SGHDN and CDR2 is FVKESK. The CDR3 is 15 amino acids. DNA of the CDR3: TGTGCCAGCAGCCAACAACCGGGACTGGGGAATGAGCAGTACTTC. It is translated as CASSQQPGLGNEQYF.

This clonotype was found many times. The chain uses TRBV28 and TRBJ1-2, with D possibly matching TRBD1 (5 bases). Trimming cost V 7 bases and J 5 bases, with 14 bases left between them. Germline CDR1 reads MDHEN; CDR2 reads SYDVKM. The CDR3 is 13 amino acids. The CDR3 here is CASMGQPGYGYTF. CDR3 sequence (DNA): TGTGCCAGCATGGGGCAGCCAGGATATGGCTACACCTTC.

A note on this clonotype: A much larger clone is a single base away; this may be a read error. This sequence joins TRBV5-8 and TRBJ2-1; 7 bases map to TRBD2. The J call may be mistaken, given a closer DNA end match to TRBJ2-7. Germline V lookup: CDR1 SGHTS, CDR2 YDEGEE. CDR3 length: 13 amino acids. As DNA, the CDR3 is TGTACCAGCAGCGGTCTTGCGGGAGACGAGCAGTACTTC. It specifies CTSSGLAGDEQYF.

The chain recombines TRBV10-3 with TRBJ1-2; a possible D gene is TRBD1 (5 bases). V lost 6 bases, J lost 2 bases, and 10 bases lay in between. CDR3 length equals 13 residues. Germline V gives CDR1 ENHRY, CDR2 SYGVKD. CDR3 in amino acids: CAISGRGNYGYTF. For the CDR3, the DNA is TGTGCCATCAGCGGCCGGGGGAACTATGGCTACACCTTC.

For this clonotype: A read error may be the cause here, since a much bigger clone is one base away. The V gene is TRBV6-6, the J gene TRBJ2-7; D not certain. V lost 5 bases to trimming and J lost 4 bases, with 12 bases between them. Germline CDR1 and CDR2: MNHNY and SVGAGI (reference sequence). The CDR3 runs to 13 residues. This CDR3 reads CASSRPGAYEQYF. CDR3 nucleotides: TGTGCCAGCAGTCGCCCGGGTGCGTACGAGCAGTACTTC.

This clonotype was seen repeatedly, ten times or more. The V gene is TRBV18, the J gene TRBJ2-1; D tentatively fits TRBD1 or TRBD2 (5 bases each). The CDR3 has 14 amino acids. The V end lost 4 bases, the J end lost 6 bases, and 13 bases lay between the germline ends. The germline V gene encodes CDR1 KGHSH and CDR2 LQKENI. The CDR3 sequence: CASSQGTDSNEQFF. In DNA form, the CDR3 reads TGTGCCAGCTCACAAGGGACGGACTCCAATGAGCAGTTCTTC.

V is TRBV29-1 and J is TRBJ1-5, with a weak D call TRBD1 (6 bases). V dropped 2 bases and J dropped 7 bases, with 12 bases sitting between them. The CDR3 spans 13 residues. CDR1 is SQVTM and CDR2 is ANQGSEA in the germline V gene. CDR3: CSVEWGLGQPQHF. In DNA, the CDR3 is TGCAGCGTTGAATGGGGGCTGGGGCAGCCCCAGCATTTT. Filled out from reference TRBV29-1 and TRBJ1-5, the complete variable domain reads SAVISQKPSRDICQRGTSLTIQCQVDSQVTMMFWYRQQPGQSLTLIATANQGSEATYESGFVIDKFPISRPNLTFSTLTVSNMSPEDSSIYLCSVEWGLGQPQHFGDGTRLSIL.

This clonotype showed up just a few times. The chain joins TRBV7-3 to TRBJ2-7; TRBD1 agrees at 9 bases. Germline lookup yields CDR1 SGHTA and CDR2 FQGTGA. V shed 5 bases, J shed 7 bases, and the junction held 6 bases outside the gene matches. This CDR3 is 13 amino acids long. CDR3 amino acids: CASSQDRGEEQYF. CDR3 nucleotide sequence: TGTGCCAGCAGCCAGGACAGGGGTGAGGAGCAGTACTTC. The variable domain in full, completed from reference TRBV7-3 and TRBJ2-7, reads GAGVSQTPSNKVTEKGKYVELRCDPISGHTALYWYRQSLGQGPEFLIYFQGTGAADDSGLPNDRFFAVRPEGSVSTLKIQRTERGDSAVYLCASSQDRGEEQYFGPGTRLTVT.

This clonotype was picked up many times. The J gene is TRBJ2-3, the V gene TRBV6-6; 9 bases are a match to TRBD2. The junction had 4 bases not matched to a gene; V was cut back by 4 bases and J by 2 bases. The germline CDR1 and CDR2 sequences are MNHNY and SVGAGI (reference sequence). The CDR3 runs 15 residues. CDR3 sequence (DNA): TGTGCCAGCAGTTTACCTAGCGGGATCACAGATACGCAGTATTTT. Translated, it gives CASSLPSGITDTQYF.

A word on this clonotype: One base away lies a much larger clone, so this may be a sequencing read error. CDR3 DNA sequence: TGTGCCAGCAGCTTAATGATTGGACAGGACGAGCAGTACTTC. Its protein product is CASSLMIGQDEQYF. The gene calls are TRBV7-2 and TRBJ2-7; TRBD1 matches at 7 bases. This CDR3 spans 14 amino acids. J was trimmed by 5 bases and V by 2 bases; bases with no gene match: 6. The germline V gene has CDR1 SGHTA and CDR2 FQGNSA.

The table lists this clonotype with many counts. The V gene is TRBV29-1, the J gene TRBJ2-1, with 7 bases lining up with TRBD1. This CDR3 has 14 amino acids. The V and J ends lost 4 bases and 2 bases, in that order; junction bases with no gene match: 5. The germline V gene encodes CDR1 SQVTM and CDR2 ANQGSEA. The CDR3 reads CSVGNRGPYNEQFF. The CDR3 nucleotides are TGCAGCGTTGGTAACAGGGGTCCCTACAATGAGCAGTTCTTC.

This clonotype was recorded at least ten times. The chain is built from TRBV7-2 and TRBJ2-5, with 11 bases lining up with TRBD2. CDR1 SGHTA and CDR2 FQGNSA come from the germline V gene. Unmatched junction bases numbered 5, after V lost 4 bases and J lost 4 bases. CDR3 length equals 15 residues. CDR3: CASSSSGLAVETQYF. The DNA for the CDR3 is TGTGCCAGCAGCTCATCGGGACTAGCGGTAGAGACCCAGTACTTC.

This clonotype came up a few times. The chain is built from TRBV7-3 and TRBJ2-4; D is undetermined. The end of the DNA is better explained by TRBJ2-7, so the J call may be wrong. The CDR3 runs to 13 residues. Germline lookup yields CDR1 SGHTA and CDR2 FQGTGA. DNA for the CDR3: TGTGCCAGCAGCTTAACCCTTGGCAACGAGCAGTACTTC. This encodes CASSLTLGNEQYF.

This sequence joins TRBV29-1 and TRBJ1-2; no clear D. Looked up from germline, CDR1 is SQVTM and CDR2 is ANQGSEA. This CDR3 has 16 amino acids. V shed 0 bases and J shed 4 bases, with 18 bases lying between them. CDR3 DNA: TGCAGCGTTGAAGATCCCCCGGGCAGCACAGCCTATGGCTACACCTTC. It is translated as CSVEDPPGSTAYGYTF. Full variable domain (rest looked up from reference TRBV29-1 and TRBJ1-2): SAVISQKPSRDICQRGTSLTIQCQVDSQVTMMFWYRQQPGQSLTLIATANQGSEATYESGFVIDKFPISRPNLTFSTLTVSNMSPEDSSIYLCSVEDPPGSTAYGYTFGSGTRLTVV.

A note on this clonotype: At one boundary the junction diverges from the germline segment, which might be a read error. The chain uses TRBV5-6 and TRBJ2-3; D is perhaps TRBD1 (5 bases). Germline V CDR1 and CDR2: SGHDT, YYEEEE. The CDR3 runs to 14 residues. CDR3 nucleotides: TGTGCCAGCAGCTTGGCGGGTCTAACAGGTACGCAGTATTTT. Encoded protein: CASSLAGLTGTQYF.

This clonotype was recorded once. This chain connects TRBV25-1 to TRBJ2-7, with D possibly TRBD1 on 5 matching bases. V was trimmed by 3 bases and J by 0 bases, leaving 15 bases between them. Germline values: CDR1 MGHDK, CDR2 SYGVNS. This CDR3 spans 16 amino acids. The CDR3 spells CASSDRSGSPSYEQYF. For the CDR3, the DNA is TGTGCCAGCAGTGATCGTTCAGGGTCGCCCTCCTACGAGCAGTACTTC.

The genes are TRBV3-1 and TRBJ2-7; no definite D call. Trimming left V 0 bases short and J 9 bases short, with 6 bases between. CDR1 is LGHDT, CDR2 YNNKEL, per germline (reference sequence). This CDR3 has 11 residues. CDR3 protein: CASSQERRQYF. In DNA, the CDR3 is TGTGCCAGCAGCCAAGAGCGTCGGCAGTACTTC.